One and the same sample provided the 23 T cell receptor beta chains below, sequenced in a study of shared clonotypes between healthy human individuals. Produced via immunoSEQ multiplex PCR; TCRdb's table is partial and in-frame only. The table has about 2,100,000 clones, about 93% seen once. In the naive CD8 group, cells lacked CD45RO and were positively selected for CCR7, so terminally differentiated effector memory CD45RA+ cells were left out. The source material was naive CD8+ T cells from PBMCs. The receptors here all came from a man aged 18 to 29 in good health. Some clones in this sample may be carry-over from other donors' samples.

The chain uses TRBV6-5 and TRBJ1-5, with unresolved D. CDR1 is MNHEY and CDR2 is SVGAGI in the germline V gene. This CDR3 region has 11 residues. V dropped 6 bases and J dropped 2 bases, with 2 bases sitting between them. Written as DNA, the CDR3 is TGTGCCAGCAGCCGCAATCAGCCCCAGCATTTT. It is translated as CASSRNQPQHF.

A note on this clone: At the DNA level, this CDR3 is encoded by other sequences in the same sample as well. The gene calls are TRBV9 and TRBJ2-5; 8 bases are a match to TRBD2. V was pared by 3 bases and J by 2 bases, with 3 bases of the junction left unmatched. The CDR3 has 14 amino acids. Per germline, CDR1 SGDLS and CDR2 YYNGEE. This CDR3 reads CASSGSGTQETQYF. DNA of the CDR3: TGTGCCAGCAGCGGTAGCGGGACACAAGAGACCCAGTACTTC.

The rearrangement joins TRBV27 to TRBJ2-7; no definite D call. The CDR3 is made up of 14 amino acids. V lost 2 bases and J 3 bases, leaving 11 bases between the germline ends. Looked up from germline, CDR1 is MNHEY and CDR2 is SMNVEV (reference sequence). CDR3 sequence: CASSLAAPGYEQYF. The CDR3 nucleotides are TGTGCCAGCAGTTTAGCGGCCCCAGGCTACGAGCAGTACTTC.

A word on this clone: An end of the junction does not agree with germline; a read error may underlie this. J is TRBJ2-2 and V is TRBV29-1; 9 nucleotides align to TRBD2. The CDR3 has 11 residues. The germline gives CDR1 SQVTM, CDR2 ANQGSEA. CDR3 coding DNA: TGTATGGGACTAGCAACCGGGGAGCTGTTTTTT. Protein: CMGLATGELFF.

The genes are TRBV7-3 and TRBJ1-2; TRBD1 aligns across 9 bases. Germline V gene sequence: CDR1 SGHTA, CDR2 FQGTGA. V was clipped by 5 bases and J by 3 bases; unmatched bases: 13. The CDR3 runs to 17 residues. The DNA for the CDR3 is TGTGCCAGCAGCGCAGTAGGGACAGGGTTTAGTCACTATGGCTACACCTTC. Residues: CASSAVGTGFSHYGYTF.

In the case of this clone: The same CDR3 can be traced to other DNA sequences in this sample. The chain is built from TRBV13 and TRBJ2-1, with D possibly matching TRBD1 (5 bases). The CDR3 covers 14 residues. Germline V gene data show CDR1 as PRHDT and CDR2 as FYEKMQ (reference sequence). The V gene lost 5 bases and the J gene lost 0 bases, with 8 bases spanning the gap. Here the CDR3 DNA reads TGTGCCAGCAGCCCCCAGGGCTCCTACAATGAGCAGTTCTTC. The encoded protein is CASSPQGSYNEQFF.

The gene calls are TRBV9 and TRBJ2-3; the D call may be TRBD1 or TRBD2 (5 bases each). CDR1 and CDR2 from the germline V gene are SGDLS and YYNGEE. The CDR3 sequence is 15 residues long. Trimming removed 3 bases at V and 1 base at J, with 12 bases between. This CDR3 reads CASSAWDGGTDTQYF. In nucleotides, the CDR3 is TGTGCCAGCAGCGCCTGGGACGGAGGCACAGATACGCAGTATTTT.

V gene TRBV10-3 combines with J gene TRBJ2-2; 10 nucleotides line up with TRBD2. Germline CDR1 reads ENHRY; CDR2 reads SYGVKD. With V trimmed by 2 bases and J by 4 bases, 7 bases remained unmatched. This CDR3 comprises 17 residues. In nucleotides, the CDR3 is TGTGCCATCAGTGAGCCGCTAGCGGGAGTACGCACCGGGGAGCTGTTTTTT. Amino acid sequence: CAISEPLAGVRTGELFF.

The chain carries TRBV18 and TRBJ1-5, with D unresolved. Germline CDR1 and CDR2: KGHSH and LQKENI. Trimming stripped 6 bases from V and 8 bases from J, with 23 bases between. The CDR3 covers 16 residues. In nucleotides, the CDR3 is TGTGCCAGCTCCGCGGGCCTCTTAACGTTCGAGGAGCCCCAGCATTTT. Amino acids: CASSAGLLTFEEPQHF.

The chain is built from TRBV19 and TRBJ2-7, with 11 bases lining up with TRBD2. Germline lookup yields CDR1 LNHDA and CDR2 SQIVND (reference sequence). The CDR3 is made up of 15 amino acids. Trimming cost V 6 bases and J 3 bases; bases outside gene matches: 7. CDR3 amino acids: CASSPTSGALYEQYF. Written as DNA, the CDR3 is TGTGCCAGTAGCCCGACTAGCGGGGCCCTCTACGAGCAGTACTTC. Full variable domain (remainder filled in from reference TRBV19 and TRBJ2-7): DGGITQSPKYLFRKEGQNVTLSCEQNLNHDAMYWYRQDPGQGLRLIYYSQIVNDFQKGDIAEGYSVSREKKESFPLTVTSAQKNPTAFYLCASSPTSGALYEQYFGPGTRLTVT.

The chain uses TRBV7-8 and TRBJ2-5; TRBD1 matches at 9 bases. Germline CDR1 SGHVS, CDR2 FQNEAQ. The CDR3 is 13 amino acids. The trim removed 5 bases at V and 4 bases at J, leaving 2 bases unmatched. The CDR3 nucleotides read TGTGCCAGCAGCAACAGGGGGCTAGAGACCCAGTACTTC. Its translation is CASSNRGLETQYF.

The chain has TRBV28 and TRBJ1-1; possibly TRBD1 for D (5 bases). Germline-derived CDR1 and CDR2 are MDHEN and SYDVKM. V shed 3 bases and J shed 6 bases, with 11 bases lying between them. This CDR3 is 13 amino acids long. CDR3 sequence (DNA): TGTGCCAGCAGTTTCGTCCAGGGACCTGAAGCTTTCTTT. Translating it yields CASSFVQGPEAFF. The whole variable domain, filled in from reference TRBV28 and TRBJ1-1, reads DVKVTQSSRYLVKRTGEKVFLECVQDMDHENMFWYRQDPGLGLRLIYFSYDVKMKEKGDIPEGYSVSREKKERFSLILESASTNQTSMYLCASSFVQGPEAFFGQGTRLTVV.

The gene calls are TRBV4-3 and TRBJ2-1; D is possibly TRBD1 or TRBD2 (6 bases each). This CDR3 comprises 17 residues. Trimming took 3 bases from V and 4 from J, leaving 19 bases between them. CDR1 is LGHNA and CDR2 is YSLEER in the germline V gene. In nucleotides, the CDR3 is TGCGCCAGCAGCCACCCCCGACGGGGGCTATTATACAATGAGCAGTTCTTC. As protein: CASSHPRRGLLYNEQFF.

This clone appeared a few times. Within the sample, other DNA sequences also encode this same CDR3. The chain links TRBV27 to TRBJ1-1, with D unresolved. V was trimmed by 6 bases and J by 0 bases, leaving 11 bases between them. Germline V gene data show CDR1 as MNHEY and CDR2 as SMNVEV (reference sequence). The CDR3 is 14 residues long. CDR3 region: CASSFGVMNTEAFF. In DNA form, the CDR3 reads TGTGCCAGCAGCTTTGGGGTTATGAACACTGAAGCTTTCTTT.

This clone occurred once. The CDR3 here is CASSVGVTGRGYTF. The DNA for the CDR3 is TGTGCCAGCAGCGTAGGCGTGACAGGGCGAGGCTACACCTTC. The chain carries TRBV9 and TRBJ1-2, with 7 bases fitting TRBD1. The CDR3 extends over 14 amino acids. Germline lookup yields CDR1 SGDLS and CDR2 YYNGEE. Trimming at V came to 0 bases and at J to 8 bases, leaving 7 bases not matched to a gene.

This clone was seen once. The chain joins TRBV18 to TRBJ2-5, with 7 bases matching TRBD2. CDR3 length equals 21 residues. Trimming removed 3 bases from V and 4 bases from J; junction bases left unmatched: 26. The germline CDR1 and CDR2 sequences are KGHSH and LQKENI. CDR3 nucleotide sequence: TGTGCCAGCTCACCCCCTTTGACTCCTCGTGCGGGAGAGCTTGAAGGAGAGACCCAGTACTTC. Its protein is CASSPPLTPRAGELEGETQYF.

This sequence joins TRBV7-9 and TRBJ2-7; D is perhaps TRBD1 or TRBD2 (6 bases each). This CDR3 region has 17 residues. V lost 2 bases, J lost 0 bases, and 17 bases lay in between. Germline V CDR1 and CDR2: SEHNR, FQNEAQ (reference sequence). Here the CDR3 reads CASSLTGVAGASYEQYF. Here the CDR3 DNA reads TGTGCCAGCAGCTTAACGGGGGTGGCAGGGGCCTCCTACGAGCAGTACTTC. Looking up the rest from reference TRBV7-9 and TRBJ2-7 gives the full variable domain: DTGVSQNPRHKITKRGQNVTFRCDPISEHNRLYWYRQTLGQGPEFLTYFQNEAQLEKSRLLSDRFSAERPKGSFSTLEIQRTEQGDSAMYLCASSLTGVAGASYEQYFGPGTRLTVT.

The V gene is TRBV7-6, the J gene TRBJ1-2, with D hard to call. CDR3 length: 16 residues. Germline values: CDR1 SGHVS, CDR2 FNYEAQ. Trimming left V 4 bases short and J 4 bases short, with 19 bases between. Here the CDR3 DNA reads TGTGCCAGCAGCTCTAACGCGGGTCGACCCTCCTATGGCTACACCTTC. This gives the protein CASSSNAGRPSYGYTF.

As concerns this clone: This CDR3 is also generated by other DNA sequences in the sample. V is TRBV27 and J is TRBJ2-7; 11 bases align to TRBD1. Germline loops: CDR1 MNHEY, CDR2 SMNVEV (reference sequence). J lost 4 bases, V lost 3 bases, and 5 bases had no gene match. This CDR3 is built from 15 residues. The CDR3 here is CASSLAGTGGYEQYF. The CDR3 bases are TGTGCCAGCAGTTTGGCCGGGACAGGGGGTTACGAGCAGTACTTC.

The chain couples TRBV5-6 to TRBJ2-1; 11 nucleotides align to TRBD2. The V gene end was trimmed by 4 bases and the J gene end by 5 bases; junction bases not matched to a gene: 5. Germline loops: CDR1 SGHDT, CDR2 YYEEEE. The CDR3 length is 15 residues. The CDR3: CASSLLGLADNEQFF. The CDR3 nucleotides read TGTGCCAGCAGCCTGCTGGGACTAGCGGACAATGAGCAGTTCTTC.

The chain recombines TRBV30 with TRBJ1-5; 10 nucleotides match TRBD1. The V and J ends lost 8 bases and 6 bases, in that order; junction bases with no gene match: 10. CDR1 is GTSNPN, CDR2 SVGIG, per germline (reference sequence). This CDR3 is 14 amino acids long. In DNA, the CDR3 is TGTGCCCGATTTCCGGGACAGGGGACTCAGCCCCAGCATTTT. Protein: CARFPGQGTQPQHF.

This sequence joins TRBV19 and TRBJ1-1; D unresolved. The CDR3 length is 15 residues. CDR1 LNHDA and CDR2 SQIVND come from the germline V gene (reference sequence). Trimming stripped 1 base from V and 1 base from J, with 10 bases between. The CDR3 region is CASSIVLRTNTEAFF. The CDR3 DNA reads as TGTGCCAGTAGTATAGTTCTCCGGACGAACACTGAAGCTTTCTTT.

The V call is TRBV27, the J call TRBJ2-3; 9 bases fit TRBD1. Per germline, CDR1 MNHEY and CDR2 SMNVEV (reference sequence). This CDR3 spans 17 amino acids. Germline trimming cut 0 bases from V and 3 bases from J; bases unmatched to any gene: 7. The chain's CDR3 is CASSLSIQGARTDTQYF. The CDR3 region has the DNA TGTGCCAGCAGTTTATCCATACAGGGGGCGCGTACAGATACGCAGTATTTT.